These T cell receptor beta chains were read from a single sample in a study of cytomegalovirus exposure and HLA in healthy donors. The assay was immunoSEQ multiplex PCR, and TCRdb's table has in-frame clones only and misses some. This sample has about 100,000 clones, with under 80% found just once. The material sequenced was PBMCs. The receptors were sampled from a woman aged 18-30 years in good health and CMV-seropositive. Both conserved end residues are part of each CDR3. Fields, in order: CDR3 protein, CDR3 DNA, V gene, clone size, J gene, D gene. The D gene is left open where the match is weak. Clone size, where shown, is once, few, many, or a class for clones that have expanded.

CDR3: CASSFRQGAFEQYF
DNA: TGTGCCAGCAGTTTCAGACAGGGGGCCTTCGAGCAGTACTTC
V: TRBV7-2
size: NA
J: TRBJ2-7
D: TRBD1

CDR3: CASSSLAGSSYEQYF
DNA: TGTGCCAGCAGCTCCCTAGCGGGATCCTCCTACGAGCAGTACTTC
V: TRBV11-2
size: NA
J: TRBJ2-7
D: TRBD2

CDR3: CASSLWETGVETQYF
DNA: TGCGCCAGCAGCTTGTGGGAGACGGGGGTAGAGACCCAGTACTTC
V: TRBV5-1
size: NA
J: TRBJ2-5
D: NA

CDR3: CASSQVGGKGGNEQFF
DNA: TGCGCCAGCAGCCAAGTCGGGGGAAAAGGTGGCAATGAGCAGTTCTTC
V: TRBV4-1
size: NA
J: TRBJ2-1
D: NA

CDR3: CASSDGAGEFNEQFF
DNA: TGTGCCAGCAGTGACGGAGCGGGAGAATTCAATGAGCAGTTCTTC
V: TRBV6-4
size: NA
J: TRBJ2-1
D: TRBD2

CDR3: CASSFPGQGNEQFF
DNA: TGTGCCAGCAGTTTCCCGGGACAGGGCAATGAGCAGTTCTTC
V: TRBV27
size: once
J: TRBJ2-1
D: TRBD1

CDR3: CASGPQGHYGYTF
DNA: TGTGCCAGCGGTCCCCAGGGTCACTATGGCTACACCTTC
V: TRBV27
size: NA
J: TRBJ1-2
D: NA

CDR3: CSVPTGAYGYTF
DNA: TGCAGCGTCCCGACAGGAGCCTATGGCTACACCTTC
V: TRBV29-1
size: many
J: TRBJ1-2
D: NA

CDR3: CAGGRGTNTGELFF
DNA: TGTGCCGGGGGTCGGGGGACCAACACCGGGGAGCTGTTTTTT
V: TRBV6-5
size: NA
J: TRBJ2-2
D: NA

CDR3: CASSSGQGAEEQYF
DNA: TGTGCCAGCAGCAGTGGACAGGGGGCGGAGGAGCAGTACTTC
V: TRBV7-9
size: NA
J: TRBJ2-7
D: TRBD1

CDR3: CASSFNSPRADTQYF
DNA: TGTGCCAGCTCATTCAATAGTCCCCGGGCAGATACGCAGTATTTT
V: TRBV18
size: NA
J: TRBJ2-3
D: NA

CDR3: CASSETGSWDTEAFF
DNA: TGTGCCAGCAGTGAAACAGGATCGTGGGACACTGAAGCTTTCTTT
V: TRBV6-1
size: NA
J: TRBJ1-1
D: NA

CDR3: CASSDAGGTEAFF
DNA: TGTGCCAGCAGTGACGCGGGGGGCACTGAAGCTTTCTTT
V: TRBV6-4
size: NA
J: TRBJ1-1
D: NA

CDR3: CSVRLAQETQYF
DNA: TGCAGCGTTCGGCTAGCCCAAGAGACCCAGTACTTC
V: TRBV29-1
size: NA
J: TRBJ2-5
D: NA

CDR3: CASSNPRLSNSYNEQFF
DNA: TGTGCCAGTAGTAACCCCCGACTGTCGAATTCCTACAATGAGCAGTTCTTC
V: TRBV19
size: NA
J: TRBJ2-1
D: NA

CDR3: CASSRTSSSYNEQFF
DNA: TGTGCCAGCAGTCGGACTAGCAGCTCCTACAATGAGCAGTTCTTC
V: TRBV27
size: NA
J: TRBJ2-1
D: TRBD2

CDR3: CASSVAGSGAYNEQFF
DNA: TGTGCCAGCAGCGTAGCTGGTAGCGGGGCCTACAATGAGCAGTTCTTC
V: TRBV9
size: NA
J: TRBJ2-1
D: TRBD2

CDR3: CASSQDSGTSGQETQYF
DNA: TGCGCCAGCAGCCAAGATTCCGGGACTAGCGGGCAAGAGACCCAGTACTTC
V: TRBV4-3
size: NA
J: TRBJ2-5
D: TRBD2

CDR3: CAISAASGKGGSSYEQYF
DNA: TGTGCCATCAGTGCGGCTAGCGGGAAGGGGGGCAGTTCCTACGAGCAGTACTTC
V: TRBV10-3
size: NA
J: TRBJ2-7
D: TRBD2

CDR3: CASSQTGTSGSYEQYF
DNA: TGCGCCAGCAGCCAGACCGGGACTAGCGGATCCTACGAGCAGTACTTC
V: TRBV4-1
size: NA
J: TRBJ2-7
D: TRBD2